Shown below are 6 T cell receptor beta chains from a single sample sequenced in a study of a mutant IDH1 vaccine in newly diagnosed glioma. Libraries were prepared by immunoSEQ multiplex PCR; TCRdb keeps only in-frame clonotypes and omits some of them. In the table there are 23,000 or so clones, 90% to 95% of which are singletons. Time point noted: baseline, week 1 (first vaccination visit). Specified treatment: pre-vaccination baseline after standard-of-care therapy. Sequencing used PBMCs, obtained from a glioma patient treated with radiotherapy, temozolomide or both. Receptors originate from a man aged 30 to 39 with glioma.

The DNA for the CDR3 is TGTGCCTGGAGCCGGGGCCTTGACACCATATATTTT. Translated, it gives CAWSRGLDTIYF. The genes are TRBV30 and TRBJ1-3; D perhaps matches TRBD1 (5 bases). Germline-derived CDR1 and CDR2 are GTSNPN and SVGIG (reference sequence). V was clipped by 3 bases and J by 8 bases, with 11 bases between them. CDR3 length equals 12 residues.

The chain combines TRBV11-2 with TRBJ2-3; possible D gene TRBD2, 5 bases. The V end was cut by 1 base, the J end by 5 bases, with 13 bases between. The CDR3 sequence is 15 residues long. Germline V gene lookup returns CDR1 SGHAT and CDR2 FQNNGV. Here the CDR3 reads CASSLGGRRGDTQYF. CDR3 DNA sequence: TGTGCCAGCAGCTTAGGAGGTCGTCGGGGAGATACGCAGTATTTT.

The chain uses TRBV29-1 and TRBJ2-5; D gene uncertain. The length of the CDR3 is 13 residues. V lost 4 bases and J 5 bases, leaving 14 bases between the germline ends. Looked up from germline, CDR1 is SQVTM and CDR2 is ANQGSEA. The CDR3 DNA reads as TGCAGCGTTGTGCGTCTACGGGCCGAGACCCAGTACTTC. This encodes CSVVRLRAETQYF.

This clone was observed a single time. V is TRBV10-3 and J is TRBJ1-1; the D is unclear. Trimming took 0 bases from V and 2 from J, leaving 13 bases between them. There are 16 residues in the CDR3. Germline CDR1 ENHRY, CDR2 SYGVKD. CDR3 region: CAISESSGAGNTEAFF. Here the CDR3 DNA reads TGTGCCATCAGTGAGTCGTCCGGTGCGGGAAACACTGAAGCTTTCTTT.

This clone was seen only a few times. The chain couples TRBV2 to TRBJ2-1; D may be TRBD1 (6 bases). Germline V gene sequence: CDR1 SNHLY, CDR2 FYNNEI. There are 12 residues in the CDR3. V gave up 8 bases and J gave up 4 bases, with 9 bases separating them. CDR3 DNA: TGTGCCAGCGGCAGGGGTTACAATGAGCAGTTCTTC. Translation gives CASGRGYNEQFF.

Only one count was recorded for this clone. V gene TRBV11-1 combines with J gene TRBJ2-3, with D perhaps TRBD1 or TRBD2 (5 bases each). Germline V CDR1 and CDR2: SGHAT, FQDESV (reference sequence). V lost 4 bases and J 1 base, leaving 12 bases between the germline ends. The CDR3 consists of 15 residues. The CDR3 here is CASSSWDRGTDTQYF. CDR3 DNA sequence: TGTGCCAGCAGCTCTTGGGACCGCGGCACAGATACGCAGTATTTT.